The 22 T cell receptor beta chains in this list originate from one sample, sequenced in a study of blood T cell repertoires in COVID-19. Data came from immunoSEQ multiplex PCR; TCRdb stores just in-frame clones and leaves some out. In the table there are about 150,000 clones, roughly 90% of which are singletons. The specimen was PBMCs or T cells enriched from blood (not recorded which). Receptors were obtained from a man aged 50 or older who had recovered from COVID-19.

The chain recombines TRBV5-4 with TRBJ2-4; 9 nucleotides line up with TRBD1. Germline lookup yields CDR1 SGHNT and CDR2 YYREEE (reference sequence). The CDR3 contains 16 residues. After removal of 3 bases from V and 2 bases from J, the junction contained 6 bases not matched to a gene. The CDR3 region is CASSSGQGRTKNIQYF. The CDR3 region has the DNA TGTGCCAGCAGCTCAGGACAGGGGCGAACCAAAAACATTCAGTACTTC.

The genes are TRBV2 and TRBJ1-1; 8 bases agree with TRBD1. The CDR3 runs to 17 residues. Germline V lookup: CDR1 SNHLY, CDR2 FYNNEI. V dropped 4 bases and J dropped 1; count of bases not matched to a gene: 11. DNA for the CDR3: TGTGCCAGCAGTGCGGACAGGGTTGGGTGGAGGAACACTGAAGCTTTCTTT. Amino acids: CASSADRVGWRNTEAFF.

The rearrangement links TRBV30 to TRBJ1-2; D is undetermined. The V end was cut by 0 bases, the J end by 6 bases, with 14 bases between. Germline V gene data show CDR1 as GTSNPN and CDR2 as SVGIG (reference sequence). The length of the CDR3 is 14 residues. CDR3 region: CAWSVLREYNGYTF. In DNA, the CDR3 is TGTGCCTGGAGTGTACTCCGGGAATATAATGGCTACACCTTC.

The chain combines TRBV5-6 with TRBJ2-1; the match to TRBD1 covers 11 bases. Germline V gives CDR1 SGHDT, CDR2 YYEEEE. Losses at the gene ends were 4 bases for V and 1 base for J; bases not matched to a gene: 4. The CDR3 covers 16 residues. The CDR3 is CASSLGTGGSYNEQFF. The CDR3 region has the DNA TGTGCCAGCAGCCTCGGGACAGGGGGGTCCTACAATGAGCAGTTCTTC.

This chain joins TRBV29-1 and TRBJ2-1; D unclear. Trimming took 7 bases from V and 0 from J, leaving 10 bases between them. Germline CDR1 and CDR2: SQVTM and ANQGSEA. This CDR3 has 13 residues. Written as DNA, the CDR3 is TGCAGCGCCGCAGAAAGCTCCTACAATGAGCAGTTCTTC. Its translation: CSAAESSYNEQFF.

This rearrangement joins TRBV18 to TRBJ2-1; a weak D match, TRBD2 (5 bases). Germline V gene sequence: CDR1 KGHSH, CDR2 LQKENI. This CDR3 has 15 amino acids. Trimming shortened V by 1 base and J by 4 bases, and 11 bases separated the two germline ends. The CDR3 bases are TGTGCCAGCTCACCACTGACCGGGGAATACAATGAGCAGTTCTTC. The encoded protein is CASSPLTGEYNEQFF.

This clone was seen only once. This chain joins TRBV2 and TRBJ2-5, with 9 positions matching TRBD1. The CDR3 is 15 amino acids. Per the germline V gene, CDR1 is SNHLY and CDR2 is FYNNEI. The V segment lost 7 bases and the J segment 5 bases; nucleotides outside the gene matches: 11. The DNA for the CDR3 is TGTGCCAGCAAGAGGGAACAGGGGGCGGGGGAGACCCAGTACTTC. It specifies CASKREQGAGETQYF.

The J gene is TRBJ1-1, the V gene TRBV2; 8 nucleotides match TRBD1. V shed 4 bases and J 7 bases; nucleotides not matched to a gene: 8. CDR3 length: 14 amino acids. CDR1 and CDR2 (germline): SNHLY, FYNNEI. DNA of the CDR3: TGTGCCAGCAGTGGGGTAACAGGGGGTGGTGAAGCTTTCTTT. It yields the protein CASSGVTGGGEAFF.

The V and J genes are TRBV7-8 and TRBJ1-5; 7 bases line up with TRBD1. The V segment lost 1 base and the J segment 5 bases; nucleotides outside the gene matches: 2. The CDR3 spans 14 residues. Germline CDR1 SGHVS, CDR2 FQNEAQ. The DNA of the CDR3 is TGTGCCAGCAGCTTAGTTGGGACAGATCAGCCCCAGCATTTT. This translates into CASSLVGTDQPQHF.

V is TRBV6-5 and J is TRBJ1-2, with TRBD1 matching 9 bases. From germline, CDR1 is MNHEY and CDR2 SVGAGI. This CDR3 region has 13 residues. V lost 7 bases, J lost 2 bases, and 2 bases stayed unmatched. The CDR3 nucleotides are TGTGCCAGCAATACAGGGGGCAACTATGGCTACACCTTC. As protein: CASNTGGNYGYTF.

The V and J genes are TRBV20-1 and TRBJ2-1; 9 positions agree with TRBD2. Germline V gives CDR1 DFQATT, CDR2 SNEGSKA (reference sequence). Trimming took 3 bases from V and 7 from J; bases not matched to a gene: 4. This CDR3 region has 13 residues. The CDR3 DNA reads TGCAGTGCTAGTCGGCTAGCGGGGAATGAGCAGTTCTTC. It yields the protein CSASRLAGNEQFF.

The J gene is TRBJ1-5, the V gene TRBV19; 8 bases agree with TRBD1. Per germline, CDR1 LNHDA and CDR2 SQIVND (reference sequence). With 3 bases clipped from V and 8 bases from J, the junction kept 9 bases outside the gene matches. This CDR3 region has 15 residues. CDR3 nucleotide sequence: TGTGCCAGTAGTATGGGACAGGCAGTCGGTGAGCCCCAGCATTTT. This gives the protein CASSMGQAVGEPQHF.

In nucleotides, the CDR3 is TGTGCCAGCAGCCCATGGGACAGGGCCTATGTGGGCTACACCTTC. It codes for CASSPWDRAYVGYTF. The chain has TRBV9 and TRBJ1-2; 9 nucleotides agree with TRBD1. Germline trimming cut 4 bases from V and 8 bases from J; bases unmatched to any gene: 12. CDR3 size: 15 residues. CDR1 and CDR2 (germline): SGDLS, YYNGEE.

This clone was picked up a small number of times. This chain joins TRBV15 and TRBJ2-1; D uncertain. The germline gives CDR1 LNHNV, CDR2 YYDKDF (reference sequence). The CDR3 loop spans 15 amino acids. Trimming pared 2 bases from V and 2 bases from J, leaving 10 bases between. The CDR3 DNA sequence: TGTGCCACCAGCAGATCCACGGGTACCTACAATGAGCAGTTCTTC. Translating it yields CATSRSTGTYNEQFF. Full variable domain (remainder filled in from reference TRBV15 and TRBJ2-1): DAMVIQNPRYQVTQFGKPVTLSCSQTLNHNVMYWYQQKSSQAPKLLFHYYDKDFNNEADTPDNFQSRRPNTSFCFLDIRSPGLGDTAMYLCATSRSTGTYNEQFFGPGTRLTVL.

V is TRBV6-5 and J is TRBJ1-5; D is perhaps TRBD1 (6 bases). This CDR3 has 13 amino acids. Germline V gene lookup returns CDR1 MNHEY and CDR2 SVGAGI. V was pared by 6 bases and J by 5 bases, with 11 bases between. As DNA, the CDR3 is TGTGCCAGCAGCATGGACAGAGATCAGCCCCAGCATTTT. Its protein product is CASSMDRDQPQHF.

The rearrangement joins TRBV29-1 to TRBJ1-5; no definite D call. Germline loops: CDR1 SQVTM, CDR2 ANQGSEA. Trimming took off 4 bases at V and 4 bases at J, with 17 bases between the two ends. The CDR3 loop spans 15 amino acids. The CDR3 DNA follows: TGCAGCGTTGGAGGAGACGGAGCATCTAATCAGCCCCAGCATTTT. It translates to CSVGGDGASNQPQHF.

This clone was picked up a small number of times. This chain connects TRBV5-5 to TRBJ1-1; D is possibly TRBD1 (6 bases). The ends were cut back, 4 bases at V and 0 bases at J, with 13 bases in the middle. Germline assignment: CDR1 SGHKS and CDR2 YYEKEE (reference sequence). The CDR3 covers 15 residues. The CDR3 is CASSPYGQLNTEAFF. The CDR3 nucleotides read TGTGCCAGCAGCCCATACGGACAGTTGAACACTGAAGCTTTCTTT.

The chain uses TRBV27 and TRBJ2-7; tentative D call: TRBD1 (6 bases). Deletions cut 8 bases from V and 3 bases from J, with 17 bases between. The CDR3 has 14 residues. The germline CDR1 and CDR2 sequences are MNHEY and SMNVEV (reference sequence). The chain's CDR3 is CASRTPGQHYEQYF. The CDR3 DNA reads TGTGCCAGCCGAACCCCGGGACAACACTACGAGCAGTACTTC.

The chain is built from TRBV27 and TRBJ2-2; the match to TRBD2 covers 8 bases. Trimming at V came to 7 bases and at J to 0 bases, leaving 10 bases not matched to a gene. Germline CDR1 MNHEY, CDR2 SMNVEV (reference sequence). The CDR3 is 17 amino acids. CDR3 bases: TGTGCCAGCAACCCCAAGAAGCGGGGGTCGAACACCGGGGAGCTGTTTTTT. The encoded protein is CASNPKKRGSNTGELFF.

The chain is built from TRBV6-2 or TRBV6-3 and TRBJ2-7, with TRBD1 as a possible D gene (6 bases). CDR1 MNHEY and CDR2 SVGEGT come from the germline V gene. The CDR3 loop spans 13 amino acids. Trimming shortened V by 5 bases and J by 3 bases, and 11 bases separated the two germline ends. Here the CDR3 reads CASSNQGIYEQYV. The CDR3 DNA reads TGTGCCAGCAGTAATCAGGGGATCTACGAGCAGTACGTC.

The table lists this clone with a count of one. The rearrangement uses TRBV7-2 and TRBJ1-5; 8 bases are shared with TRBD1. This CDR3 region has 13 residues. Germline CDR1 reads SGHTA; CDR2 reads FQGNSA. Germline trimming cut 3 bases from V and 5 bases from J; bases unmatched to any gene: 0. The CDR3 is CASSLTGDQPQHF. The CDR3 nucleotides are TGTGCCAGCAGCTTGACAGGGGATCAGCCCCAGCATTTT.

The chain joins TRBV28 to TRBJ1-5, with D possibly matching TRBD1 (6 bases). CDR3 length: 15 residues. Per the germline V gene, CDR1 is MDHEN and CDR2 is SYDVKM. The V end was cut by 2 bases, the J end by 6 bases, with 14 bases between. CDR3 sequence (DNA): TGTGCCAGCAGTTTAATGGGGCAGGGGCTTCAGCCCCAGCATTTT. Amino acid sequence: CASSLMGQGLQPQHF.